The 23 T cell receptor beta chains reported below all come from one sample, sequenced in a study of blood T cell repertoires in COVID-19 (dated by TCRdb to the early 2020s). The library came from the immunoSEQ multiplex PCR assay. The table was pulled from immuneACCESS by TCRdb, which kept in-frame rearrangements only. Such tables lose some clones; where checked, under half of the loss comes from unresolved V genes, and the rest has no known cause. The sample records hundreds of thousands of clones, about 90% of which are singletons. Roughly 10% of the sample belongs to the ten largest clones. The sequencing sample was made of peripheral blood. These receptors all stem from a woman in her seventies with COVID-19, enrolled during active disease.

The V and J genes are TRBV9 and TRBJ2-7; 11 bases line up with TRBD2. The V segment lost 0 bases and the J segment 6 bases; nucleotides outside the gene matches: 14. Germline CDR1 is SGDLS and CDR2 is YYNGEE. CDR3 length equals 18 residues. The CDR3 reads CASSVGGSTSGKIGEQYF. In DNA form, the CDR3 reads TGTGCCAGCAGCGTAGGCGGCTCGACTAGCGGGAAGATTGGCGAGCAGTACTTC.

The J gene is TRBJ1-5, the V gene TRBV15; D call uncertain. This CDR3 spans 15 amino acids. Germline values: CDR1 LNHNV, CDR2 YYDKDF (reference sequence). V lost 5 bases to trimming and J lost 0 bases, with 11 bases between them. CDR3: CATSLTANSNQPQHF. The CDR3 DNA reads TGTGCCACCAGCTTAACTGCGAATAGCAATCAGCCCCAGCATTTT.

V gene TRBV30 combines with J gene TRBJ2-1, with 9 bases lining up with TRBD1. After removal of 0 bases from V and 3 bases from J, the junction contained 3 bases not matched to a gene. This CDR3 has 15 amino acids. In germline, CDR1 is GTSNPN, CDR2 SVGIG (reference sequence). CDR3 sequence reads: CAWSVGTGSYNEQFF. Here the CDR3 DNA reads TGTGCCTGGAGTGTCGGGACAGGGAGCTACAATGAGCAGTTCTTC.

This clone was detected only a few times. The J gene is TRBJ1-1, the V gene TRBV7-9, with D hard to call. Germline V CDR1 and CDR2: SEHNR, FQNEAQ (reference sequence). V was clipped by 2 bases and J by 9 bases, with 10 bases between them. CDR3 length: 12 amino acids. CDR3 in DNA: TGTGCCAGCAGCTTACGGGAGATGAAAGCTTTCTTT. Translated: CASSLREMKAFF.

DNA of the CDR3: TGTGCCAGTAGTGAACAGGGAGACTATGGCTACACCTTC. As protein: CASSEQGDYGYTF. V is TRBV19 and J is TRBJ1-2; the D gene is possibly TRBD1 (6 bases). V was shortened by 5 bases and J by 3 bases, with 10 bases between the two germline ends. CDR3 length: 13 amino acids. Germline lookup yields CDR1 LNHDA and CDR2 SQIVND (reference sequence).

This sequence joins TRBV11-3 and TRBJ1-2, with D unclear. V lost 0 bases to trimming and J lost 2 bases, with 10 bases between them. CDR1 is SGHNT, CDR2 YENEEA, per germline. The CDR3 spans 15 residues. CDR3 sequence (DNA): TGTGCCAGCAGCTTAGATCGGAACAGAAACTATGGCTACACCTTC. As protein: CASSLDRNRNYGYTF.

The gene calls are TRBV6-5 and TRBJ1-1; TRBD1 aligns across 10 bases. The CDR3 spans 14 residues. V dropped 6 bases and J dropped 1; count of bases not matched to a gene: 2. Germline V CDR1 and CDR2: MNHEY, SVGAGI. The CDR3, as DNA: TGTGCCAGCAGCCGGGACAGGGGGAACACTGAAGCTTTCTTT. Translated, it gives CASSRDRGNTEAFF.

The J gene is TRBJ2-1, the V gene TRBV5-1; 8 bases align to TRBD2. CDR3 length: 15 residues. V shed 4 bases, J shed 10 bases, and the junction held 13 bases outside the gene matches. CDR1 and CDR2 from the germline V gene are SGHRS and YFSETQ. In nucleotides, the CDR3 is TGCGCCAGCAGCCAAACTAGCGGCGCTCTTCTGGAGCAGTTCTTC. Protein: CASSQTSGALLEQFF.

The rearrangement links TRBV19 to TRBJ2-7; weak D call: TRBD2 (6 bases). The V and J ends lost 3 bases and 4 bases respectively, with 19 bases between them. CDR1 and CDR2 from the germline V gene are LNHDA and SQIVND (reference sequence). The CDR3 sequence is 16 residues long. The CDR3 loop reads CASSIMGGLTKYEQYF. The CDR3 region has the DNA TGTGCCAGTAGTATTATGGGGGGACTCACAAAATACGAGCAGTACTTC.

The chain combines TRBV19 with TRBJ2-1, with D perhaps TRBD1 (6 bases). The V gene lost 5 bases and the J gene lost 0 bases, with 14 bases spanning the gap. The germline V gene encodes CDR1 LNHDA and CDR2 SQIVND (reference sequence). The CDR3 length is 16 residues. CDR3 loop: CASSQGTESSYNEQFF. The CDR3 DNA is TGTGCCAGTAGTCAGGGGACGGAAAGCTCCTACAATGAGCAGTTCTTC.

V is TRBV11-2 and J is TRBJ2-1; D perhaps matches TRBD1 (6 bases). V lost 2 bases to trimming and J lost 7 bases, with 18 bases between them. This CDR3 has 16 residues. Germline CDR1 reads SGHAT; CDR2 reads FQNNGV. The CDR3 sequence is CASSLQWDTFGNEQFF. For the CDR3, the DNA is TGTGCCAGCAGCTTACAGTGGGACACCTTCGGGAATGAGCAGTTCTTC.

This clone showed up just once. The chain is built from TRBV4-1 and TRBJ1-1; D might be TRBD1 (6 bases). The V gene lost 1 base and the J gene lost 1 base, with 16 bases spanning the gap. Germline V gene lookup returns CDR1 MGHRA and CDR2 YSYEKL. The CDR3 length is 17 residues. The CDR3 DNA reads TGCGCCAGCAGCCAAGCTGTCAGGGGAATTTCGAACACTGAAGCTTTCTTT. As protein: CASSQAVRGISNTEAFF.

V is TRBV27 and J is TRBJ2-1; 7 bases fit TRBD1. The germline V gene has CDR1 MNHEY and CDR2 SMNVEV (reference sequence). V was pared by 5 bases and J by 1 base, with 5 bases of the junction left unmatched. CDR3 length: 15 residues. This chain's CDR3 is CASSPSGGSYNEQFF. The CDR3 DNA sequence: TGTGCCAGCAGTCCTTCAGGGGGATCCTACAATGAGCAGTTCTTC.

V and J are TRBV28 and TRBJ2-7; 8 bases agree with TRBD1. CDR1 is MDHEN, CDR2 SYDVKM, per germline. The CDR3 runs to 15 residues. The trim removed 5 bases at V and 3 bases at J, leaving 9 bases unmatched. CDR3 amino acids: CASSQPGTGHYEQYF. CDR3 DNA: TGTGCCAGCAGTCAACCCGGGACAGGCCACTACGAGCAGTACTTC.

The CDR3 DNA is TGTGCCAGCAGTGAAGAGGGGTTGCTAGTTTTAAGCCAAGAGACCCAGTACTTC. Translation gives CASSEEGLLVLSQETQYF. This rearrangement joins TRBV2 to TRBJ2-5, with TRBD1 as a possible D gene (5 bases). Trimming left V 1 base short and J 1 base short, with 19 bases between. From germline, CDR1 is SNHLY and CDR2 FYNNEI. CDR3 length: 18 residues.

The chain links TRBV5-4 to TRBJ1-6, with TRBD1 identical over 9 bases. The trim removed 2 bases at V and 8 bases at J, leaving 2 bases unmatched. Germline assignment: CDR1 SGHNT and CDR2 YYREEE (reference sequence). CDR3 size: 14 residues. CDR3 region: CASSFGDRDSPLHF. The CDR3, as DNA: TGTGCCAGCAGCTTTGGGGACAGGGATTCACCCCTCCACTTT.

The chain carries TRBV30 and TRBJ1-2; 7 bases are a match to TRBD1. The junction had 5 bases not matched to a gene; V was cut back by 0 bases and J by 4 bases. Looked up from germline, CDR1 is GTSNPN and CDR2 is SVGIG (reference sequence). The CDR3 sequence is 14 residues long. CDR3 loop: CAWSVVTGSYGYTF. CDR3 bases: TGTGCCTGGAGTGTAGTGACAGGGAGCTATGGCTACACCTTC.

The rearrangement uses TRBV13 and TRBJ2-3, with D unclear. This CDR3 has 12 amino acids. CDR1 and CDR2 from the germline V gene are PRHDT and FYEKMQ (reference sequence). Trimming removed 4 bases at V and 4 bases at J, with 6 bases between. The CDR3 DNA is TGTGCCAGCAGCTCTCGCGCAGATACGCAGTATTTT. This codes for CASSSRADTQYF.

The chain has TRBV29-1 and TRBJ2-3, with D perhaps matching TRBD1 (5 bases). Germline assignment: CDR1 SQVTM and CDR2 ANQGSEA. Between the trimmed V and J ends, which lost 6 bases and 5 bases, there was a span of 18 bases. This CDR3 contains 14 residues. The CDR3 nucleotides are TGCAGCGTCGCTACCCAGGGAAAAGAAGATACGCAGTATTTT. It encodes CSVATQGKEDTQYF.

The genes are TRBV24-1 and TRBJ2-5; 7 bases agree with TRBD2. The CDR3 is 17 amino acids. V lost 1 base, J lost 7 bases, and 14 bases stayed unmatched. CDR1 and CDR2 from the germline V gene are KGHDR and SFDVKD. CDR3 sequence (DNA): TGTGCCACCAGTGATTTCGGCGGGGGAGGGGCTAAGGGGACCCAGTACTTC. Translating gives CATSDFGGGGAKGTQYF.

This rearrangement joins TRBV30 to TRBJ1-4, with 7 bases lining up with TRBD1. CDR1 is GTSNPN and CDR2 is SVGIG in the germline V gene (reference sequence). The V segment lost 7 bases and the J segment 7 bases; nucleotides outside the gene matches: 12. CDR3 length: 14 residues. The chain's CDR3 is CASNRGQPSEKLFF. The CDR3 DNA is TGTGCCTCAAACCGGGGACAGCCGTCTGAAAAACTGTTTTTT.

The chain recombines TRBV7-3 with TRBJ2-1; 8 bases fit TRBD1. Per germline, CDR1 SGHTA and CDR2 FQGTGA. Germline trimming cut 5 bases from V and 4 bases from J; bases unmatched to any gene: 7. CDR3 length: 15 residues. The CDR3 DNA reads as TGTGCCAGCAGCACGAACAGGGGGATATACAATGAGCAGTTCTTC. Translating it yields CASSTNRGIYNEQFF.

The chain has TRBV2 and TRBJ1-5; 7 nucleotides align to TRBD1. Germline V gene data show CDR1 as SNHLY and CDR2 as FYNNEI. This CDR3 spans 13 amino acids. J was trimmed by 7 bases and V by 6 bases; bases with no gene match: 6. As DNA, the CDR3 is TGTGCCAGCAGACGACAGGGATGGCAGCCCCAGCATTTT. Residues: CASRRQGWQPQHF.